Detailed here is one T cell receptor (beta chain). Its target is unknown. These data belong to a study of PD-1 blockade in classical Hodgkin lymphoma. The study, taken as a whole, reports: Reported findings placed baseline TCR diversity lower in newly diagnosed patients (compared with healthy donors). Patients with a complete response exhibited baseline diversity comparable to newly diagnosed patients.

Germline trimming cut 5 bases from V and 5 bases from J; bases unmatched to any gene: 8. Germline V CDR1 and CDR2: SNHLY, FYNNEI. This CDR3 has 15 residues. The data were produced by immunoSEQ multiplex PCR, yet TCRdb's version contains in-frame clones alone and is incomplete. The repertoire consists of approximately 150,000 clones, with less than 80% occurring once and the leading ten covering over 7.5%. Every patient had relapsed following autologous stem cell transplantation, and cohorts differed in brentuximab vedotin exposure. This sequence was found in a human donor with classical Hodgkin lymphoma. The sequencing used peripheral blood mononuclear cells (PBMCs), collected before the second cycle of nivolumab. The chain combines TRBV2 with TRBJ2-7, with 11 bases aligning to TRBD1. The CDR3 protein is CASSTGQGAFDEQYF. The DNA of the CDR3 is TGTGCCAGCAGTACCGGACAGGGGGCCTTCGACGAGCAGTACTTC.